Listed below are T cell receptor beta chains from one sample, sequenced in a study of human versus mouse CDR3 diversity and MHC coevolution. Sequencing used immunoSEQ multiplex PCR; TCRdb keeps in-frame clones, though not all of them. The sample consists of fewer than 100,000 clones, about 94% of them appearing once. The source material was naive CD4+ T cells from blood. The receptors originated from a person aged 30-69 years in good health. The CDR3 runs from the conserved cysteine through the conserved F or W. The D gene is left open where the match is weak. Part of the rows lack a size; the others show once, few, many or a class for expanded clones.

length,V,J,D,size,CDR3,DNA
14,TRBV7-2,TRBJ2-1,TRBD2,.,CASNPRTSGNEQFF,TGTGCCAGCAATCCCCGCACTAGCGGTAATGAGCAGTTCTTC
16,TRBV29-1,TRBJ1-1,.,.,CSVEEILGGTNTEAFF,TGCAGCGTTGAAGAAATCCTCGGAGGGACGAACACTGAAGCTTTCTTT
13,TRBV5-4,TRBJ2-3,.,.,CASSRLATDTQYF,TGTGCCAGCAGCCGGCTAGCAACAGATACGCAGTATTTT
16,TRBV18,TRBJ2-4,TRBD1,.,CASSPLEGAGKNIQYF,TGTGCCAGCTCACCCCTCGAGGGGGCTGGCAAAAACATTCAGTACTTC
15,TRBV5-1,TRBJ1-5,.,.,CASSPEGHSNQPQHF,TGCGCCAGCAGCCCTGAGGGACATAGCAATCAGCCCCAGCATTTT
15,TRBV19,TRBJ2-3,TRBD2,few,CASSNLAGDWDTQYF,TGTGCCAGTAGTAACCTAGCGGGAGATTGGGATACGCAGTATTTT
15,TRBV28,TRBJ2-2,TRBD1,once,CASSLGGQGTGELFF,TGTGCCAGCAGTTTAGGGGGACAGGGAACCGGGGAGCTGTTTTTT
15,TRBV18,TRBJ2-7,TRBD2,.,CASSPAGGPNYEQYF,TGTGCCAGCTCACCCGCGGGAGGGCCAAACTACGAGCAGTACTTC
19,TRBV7-3,TRBJ2-3,TRBD2,.,CASSWRPAGTSGRTDTQYF,TGTGCCAGCAGCTGGCGACCCGCTGGGACTAGCGGGAGGACAGATACGCAGTATTTT
14,TRBV28,TRBJ2-7,TRBD2,.,CASRPIAGPYEQYF,TGTGCCAGCAGACCAATAGCGGGCCCCTACGAGCAGTACTTC
14,TRBV9,TRBJ2-7,TRBD1,.,CASSVGQGPGEQYF,TGTGCCAGCAGCGTCGGACAGGGGCCAGGCGAGCAGTACTTC
15,TRBV7-6,TRBJ2-5,.,.,CASSLVGGQTETQYF,TGTGCCAGCAGCTTAGTCGGGGGGCAGACGGAGACCCAGTACTTC
16,TRBV5-1,TRBJ1-2,.,.,CASSLEAWQGIGGYTF,TGCGCCAGCAGCTTGGAGGCTTGGCAGGGGATTGGGGGCTACACCTTC
14,TRBV30,TRBJ2-5,.,.,CAWSAAGAWETQYF,TGTGCCTGGAGTGCCGCGGGGGCTTGGGAGACCCAGTACTTC
14,TRBV7-8,TRBJ1-3,.,.,CASSSGHLGNTIYF,TGTGCCAGCAGCTCAGGACATCTAGGAAACACCATATATTTT
14,TRBV2,TRBJ2-5,.,.,CASRERRQGETQYF,TGTGCCAGCAGGGAGAGGCGCCAGGGGGAGACCCAGTACTTC
15,TRBV5-6,TRBJ2-7,.,once,CASSPPGWEGDEQYF,TGTGCCAGCAGCCCACCGGGGTGGGAGGGGGACGAGCAGTACTTC
14,TRBV19,TRBJ1-1,.,.,CASSIAGLNTEAFF,TGTGCCAGTAGTATTGCGGGGCTGAACACTGAAGCTTTCTTT
13,TRBV5-1,TRBJ1-1,.,.,CASRLQGNTEAFF,TGCGCCAGCAGGTTACAGGGGAACACTGAAGCTTTCTTT
17,TRBV9,TRBJ2-4,TRBD2,.,CASSLETGTRLKNIQYF,TGTGCCAGCAGCTTAGAAACGGGGACTAGATTGAAAAACATTCAGTACTTC
18,TRBV5-1,TRBJ2-2,.,once,CASSLGPTRQVVAGELFF,TGCGCCAGCAGCTTGGGGCCAACAAGGCAGGTGGTTGCCGGGGAGCTGTTTTTT
11,TRBV20-1,TRBJ2-5,.,.,CSARARETQYF,TGCAGTGCCCGAGCACGAGAGACCCAGTACTTC
14,TRBV19,TRBJ2-7,TRBD2,.,CASSRAGVSYEQYF,TGTGCCAGTAGCCGCGCGGGAGTCTCCTACGAGCAGTACTTC
18,TRBV5-1,TRBJ1-4,.,.,CASSPGWTATATNEKLFF,TGCGCCAGCAGCCCAGGGTGGACAGCGACCGCAACTAATGAAAAACTGTTTTTT
12,TRBV29-1,TRBJ1-1,.,.,CSVAPVTTEAFF,TGCAGCGTCGCCCCGGTCACGACTGAAGCTTTCTTT
15,TRBV5-4,TRBJ1-4,TRBD1,.,CASSLPGGANEKLFF,TGTGCCAGCAGCTTGCCAGGGGGCGCTAATGAAAAACTGTTTTTT
12,TRBV18,TRBJ1-1,.,.,CASSPFDSRAFF,TGTGCCAGCTCACCGTTTGACTCGAGAGCTTTCTTT
15,TRBV7-3,TRBJ2-1,.,.,CASSYDRSSYNEQFF,TGTGCCAGCAGCTATGACAGGAGCTCCTACAATGAGCAGTTCTTC
15,TRBV18,TRBJ2-2,.,.,CASSQGRGDTGELFF,TGTGCCAGCTCCCAGGGCAGGGGAGACACCGGGGAGCTGTTTTTT
14,TRBV9,TRBJ2-1,TRBD1,.,CASSVSGQGAEQFF,TGTGCCAGCAGCGTTTCTGGACAGGGCGCTGAGCAGTTCTTC
12,TRBV18,TRBJ2-1,.,.,CASSPAAGEQFF,TGTGCCAGCTCACCAGCGGCGGGGGAGCAGTTCTTC
17,TRBV7-2,TRBJ2-3,TRBD2,.,CASKAYYERELTDTQYF,TGTGCCAGCAAAGCTTACTACGAGCGGGAGTTGACAGATACGCAGTATTTT
11,TRBV11-3,TRBJ1-2,.,once,CASSLVQCYTF,TGTGCCAGCAGCTTAGTACAGTGCTACACCTTC
16,TRBV4-1,TRBJ1-1,.,.,CASSQGEGAIHTEAFF,TGCGCCAGCAGCCAAGGTGAAGGGGCCATACACACTGAAGCTTTCTTT
15,TRBV21-1,TRBJ1-2,.,.,CASSKGQGYNYGYTF,TGTGCCAGCAGCAAAGGACAGGGATATAACTATGGCTACACCTTC
15,TRBV30,TRBJ2-3,TRBD2,.,CAWSGASGSTDTQYF,TGTGCCTGGAGTGGGGCTAGCGGGAGCACAGATACGCAGTATTTT
12,TRBV30,TRBJ2-1,.,.,CAGTSGGPEQFF,TGTGCCGGAACCTCAGGGGGGCCTGAGCAGTTCTTC
15,TRBV7-8,TRBJ1-1,.,.,CASSLVGAGGTEAFF,TGTGCCAGCAGCTTAGTGGGGGCTGGGGGCACTGAAGCTTTCTTT
15,TRBV5-1,TRBJ2-7,TRBD1,once,CASRPGQTISYEQYF,TGCGCCAGCAGACCGGGACAGACGATCTCCTACGAGCAGTACTTC
14,TRBV11-2,TRBJ1-2,TRBD1,.,CASSLDRGWNGYTF,TGTGCCAGCAGCTTGGACAGGGGTTGGAATGGCTACACCTTC
13,TRBV5-1,TRBJ2-7,.,.,CASSGLIANEQYF,TGCGCCAGCAGCGGGCTAATCGCGAACGAGCAGTATTTC
17,TRBV6-1,TRBJ1-4,TRBD1,once,CASSEDHRGQSNEKLFF,TGTGCCAGCAGTGAAGATCACAGGGGGCAATCTAATGAAAAACTGTTTTTT
15,TRBV6-5,TRBJ1-4,TRBD1,.,CASSLQGAGAEKLFF,TGTGCCAGCAGCCTACAGGGGGCGGGCGCTGAAAAACTGTTTTTT
19,TRBV4-1,TRBJ1-2,.,.,CASSQDANTWTDNRGGYTF,TGCGCCAGCAGCCAAGATGCGAATACGTGGACAGATAACCGAGGGGGCTACACCTTC
15,TRBV5-4,TRBJ2-5,.,.,CASHLGGASGETQYF,TGTGCCAGCCATCTCGGCGGGGCCTCGGGAGAGACCCAGTACTTC
16,TRBV7-3,TRBJ1-4,TRBD1,.,CASSLTGTADNEKLFF,TGTGCCAGCAGCTTAACGGGGACAGCCGATAATGAAAAACTGTTTTTT
15,TRBV2,TRBJ2-2,.,.,CASSELQGRAGELFF,TGTGCCAGCAGTGAACTCCAGGGTAGGGCCGGGGAGCTGTTTTTT
17,TRBV7-9,TRBJ2-7,TRBD1,.,CASSLAHGQGIEYEQYF,TGTGCCAGCAGCTTAGCACACGGACAGGGAATTGAATACGAGCAGTACTTC
13,TRBV30,TRBJ1-1,.,.,CAWILGGDTEAFF,TGTGCCTGGATCCTAGGGGGGGACACTGAAGCTTTCTTT